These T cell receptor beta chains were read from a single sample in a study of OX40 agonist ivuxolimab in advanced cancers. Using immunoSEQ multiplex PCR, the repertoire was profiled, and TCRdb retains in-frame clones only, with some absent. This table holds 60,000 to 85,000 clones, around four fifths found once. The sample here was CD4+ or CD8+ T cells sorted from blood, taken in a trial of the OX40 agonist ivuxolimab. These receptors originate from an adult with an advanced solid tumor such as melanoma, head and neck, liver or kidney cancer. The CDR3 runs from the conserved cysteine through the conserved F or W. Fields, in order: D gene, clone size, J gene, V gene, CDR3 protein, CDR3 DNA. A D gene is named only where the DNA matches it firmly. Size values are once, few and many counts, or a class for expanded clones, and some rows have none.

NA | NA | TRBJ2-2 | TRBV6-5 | CASTLRRETGELFF | TGTGCCAGCACCCTTCGGCGGGAAACCGGGGAGCTGTTTTTT
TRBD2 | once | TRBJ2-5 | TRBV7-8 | CASSRIAGEAQETQYF | TGTGCCAGCAGCCGCATAGCGGGAGAGGCCCAAGAGACCCAGTACTTC
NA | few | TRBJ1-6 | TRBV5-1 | CASSYSGTNNSPLHF | TGCGCCAGCAGCTACTCCGGGACTAATAATTCACCCCTCCACTTT
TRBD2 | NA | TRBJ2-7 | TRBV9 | CASSARLLAGTYEQYF | TGTGCCAGCAGCGCCCGGCTCTTAGCGGGGACCTACGAGCAGTACTTC
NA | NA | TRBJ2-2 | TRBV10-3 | CAISGIQGTGELFF | TGTGCCATCAGTGGAATTCAGGGGACCGGGGAGCTGTTTTTT
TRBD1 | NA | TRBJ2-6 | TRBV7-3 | CASSLYWGQGSSGANVLTF | TGTGCCAGCAGCTTATATTGGGGACAGGGATCCTCTGGGGCCAACGTCCTGACTTTC
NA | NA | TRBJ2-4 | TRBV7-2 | CASSLDGRDGNIQYF | TGTGCCAGCAGCTTAGACGGCAGAGATGGAAACATTCAGTACTTC
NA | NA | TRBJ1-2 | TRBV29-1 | CSVEGAVTGNYGYTF | TGCAGCGTTGAGGGGGCAGTTACAGGGAACTATGGCTACACCTTC
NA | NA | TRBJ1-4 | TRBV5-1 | CASSLKAQGGNEKLFF | TGCGCCAGCAGCTTGAAAGCGCAGGGCGGAAATGAAAAACTGTTTTTT
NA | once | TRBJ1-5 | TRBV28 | CASTGRLRSQHF | TGTGCCAGCACGGGCCGATTGAGGTCCCAGCATTTT
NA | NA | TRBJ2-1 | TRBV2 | CASSVTGYSTNEQFF | TGTGCCAGCAGTGTAACGGGGTACAGTACAAATGAGCAGTTCTTC
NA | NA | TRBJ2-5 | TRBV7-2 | CASSSSAPPHF | TGTGCCAGCAGTTCCTCGGCCCCCCCGCACTTC
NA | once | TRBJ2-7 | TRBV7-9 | CASSLMRAGTRTYEQYF | TGTGCCAGCAGCTTGATGCGTGCCGGGACAAGGACGTACGAGCAGTACTTC
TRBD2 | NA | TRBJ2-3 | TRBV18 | CASSPGGQRGDTQYF | TGTGCCAGCTCCCCCGGGGGTCAGCGGGGAGATACGCAGTATTTT
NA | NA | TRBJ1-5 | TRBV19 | CASSMSSFSNQPQHF | TGTGCCAGTAGTATGTCCTCCTTCAGCAATCAGCCCCAGCATTTT
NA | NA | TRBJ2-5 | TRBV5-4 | CASSSRVVVVQETQYF | TGTGCCAGCAGCTCCCGGGTAGTGGTCGTCCAAGAGACCCAGTACTTC
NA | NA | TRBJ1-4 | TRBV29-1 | CSVYREMNEKLFF | TGCAGCGTCTACAGAGAAATGAACGAAAAACTGTTTTTT
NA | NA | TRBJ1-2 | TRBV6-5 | CASRALYGYTF | TGTGCCAGCAGGGCCCTCTATGGCTACACCTTC
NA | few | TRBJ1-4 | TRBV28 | CASSRQISNEKLFF | TGTGCCAGCAGTCGACAGATCTCTAATGAAAAACTGTTTTTT
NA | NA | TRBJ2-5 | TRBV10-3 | CAISEPGKETQYF | TGTGCCATCAGTGAGCCAGGGAAAGAGACCCAGTACTTC
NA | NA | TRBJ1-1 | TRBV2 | CASSPTQDIFNTEAFF | TGTGCCAGCAGTCCCACGCAGGACATATTTAACACTGAAGCTTTCTTT
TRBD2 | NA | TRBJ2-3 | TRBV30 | CAWAPWDYSTDTQYF | TGTGCCTGGGCTCCTTGGGACTATAGCACAGATACGCAGTATTTT
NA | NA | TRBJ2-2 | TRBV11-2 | CASSYTRSGGELFF | TGTGCCAGCAGCTACACCCGCTCTGGCGGGGAGCTGTTTTTT
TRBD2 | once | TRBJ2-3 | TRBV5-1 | CASSLGLAGGGTDTQYF | TGCGCCAGCAGCTTAGGACTAGCGGGAGGGGGCACAGATACGCAGTATTTT